This passage covers 27 T cell receptor beta chains from one sample sequenced in a study of shared clonotypes between healthy human individuals. CD45RO-negative CD8 cells positively selected for CCR7 made up the naive population, which excluded terminally differentiated effector memory CD45RA+ cells. The assay was immunoSEQ multiplex PCR, and TCRdb's table has in-frame clones only and misses some. The table records millions of clones, less than 95% of them present only once. Specimen: naive CD8+ T cells sorted from blood. These receptors originate from a man aged 18 to 29 in good health.

As for this clone: The same CDR3 arises from other DNA sequences in this sample as well. The rearrangement uses TRBV6-5 and TRBJ2-1; TRBD2 might be the D (6 bases). The CDR3 is made up of 13 amino acids. V lost 8 bases and J lost 0, with 8 bases in between. CDR1 and CDR2 from the germline V gene are MNHEY and SVGAGI. The CDR3 here is CASGGSSYNEQFF. The CDR3 DNA sequence: TGTGCCAGCGGGGGGAGCTCCTACAATGAGCAGTTCTTC.

The chain links TRBV6-5 to TRBJ1-4, with D tentatively TRBD1 (5 bases). Per germline, CDR1 MNHEY and CDR2 SVGAGI. The CDR3 spans 13 residues. The V gene lost 6 bases and the J gene lost 5 bases, with 10 bases spanning the gap. Written as DNA, the CDR3 is TGTGCCAGCAGACGACAGCTAAATGAAAAACTGTTTTTT. It translates to CASRRQLNEKLFF.

The chain employs TRBV19 and TRBJ2-7; the D is unclear. The CDR3 has 14 residues. V gave up 0 bases and J gave up 3 bases, with 9 bases separating them. Germline V gene sequence: CDR1 LNHDA, CDR2 SQIVND (reference sequence). The CDR3 coding sequence is TGTGCCAGTAGTATAGATCCATATAACTACGAGCAGTACTTC. It translates to CASSIDPYNYEQYF.

The genes are TRBV11-2 and TRBJ2-7; 10 bases line up with TRBD1. This CDR3 has 14 residues. The J segment lost 2 bases and the V segment lost 4 bases, leaving 2 bases of the junction unmatched. Germline CDR1 SGHAT, CDR2 FQNNGV. The CDR3 here is CASSSDRGPYEQYF. CDR3 DNA: TGTGCCAGCAGCTCCGACAGGGGGCCCTACGAGCAGTACTTC.

V and J are TRBV27 and TRBJ2-7; TRBD2 matches at 12 bases. The CDR3 has 15 amino acids. Trimming at V came to 4 bases and at J to 3 bases, leaving 4 bases not matched to a gene. Germline lookup yields CDR1 MNHEY and CDR2 SMNVEV (reference sequence). The CDR3 reads CASSSSGGVNYEQYF. Written as DNA, the CDR3 is TGTGCCAGCAGTTCTAGCGGGGGGGTAAACTACGAGCAGTACTTC.

The chain links TRBV4-3 to TRBJ2-7, with 8 bases matching TRBD1. Germline V lookup: CDR1 LGHNA, CDR2 YSLEER. Germline trimming cut 2 bases from V and 0 bases from J; bases unmatched to any gene: 6. The CDR3 is 16 residues long. The CDR3 coding sequence is TGCGCCAGCAGCCAAAAGGCCGGGACAGGCTCCTACGAGCAGTACTTC. It is translated as CASSQKAGTGSYEQYF.

This CDR3 reads CASSPIGGNGYTF. The DNA of the CDR3 is TGTGCCAGTAGTCCTATAGGGGGTAATGGCTACACCTTC. The gene calls are TRBV19 and TRBJ1-2; tentative D call: TRBD1 (6 bases). Germline CDR1 and CDR2: LNHDA and SQIVND (reference sequence). This CDR3 has 13 amino acids. Trimming removed 5 bases at V and 6 bases at J, with 13 bases between.

This clone occurred once. The gene calls are TRBV5-1 and TRBJ2-7, with D possibly TRBD2 on 5 matching bases. The CDR3 has 14 amino acids. Germline CDR1 reads SGHRS; CDR2 reads YFSETQ. V lost 2 bases and J 3 bases, leaving 12 bases between the germline ends. CDR3 region: CASSFSGIDYEQYF. In nucleotides, the CDR3 is TGCGCCAGCAGCTTCTCGGGGATCGACTACGAGCAGTACTTC. Together with reference TRBV5-1 and TRBJ2-7, the CDR3 gives the full variable domain: KAGVTQTPRYLIKTRGQQVTLSCSPISGHRSVSWYQQTPGQGLQFLFEYFSETQRNKGNFPGRFSGRQFSNSRSEMNVSTLELGDSALYLCASSFSGIDYEQYFGPGTRLTVT.

The CDR3, as DNA: TGTGCCAGCAGCTTGGGATCGGGGGGCAGGTATAGCAATCAGCCCCAGCATTTT. This codes for CASSLGSGGRYSNQPQHF. This chain links TRBV5-6 with TRBJ1-5; tentative D call: TRBD1 (6 bases). The CDR3 has 18 residues. V was cut by 0 bases and J by 0 bases, with 16 bases left in between. Germline lookup yields CDR1 SGHDT and CDR2 YYEEEE.

The chain combines TRBV9 with TRBJ1-5; D is perhaps TRBD1 (6 bases). There are 17 residues in the CDR3. Between the trimmed V and J ends, which lost 3 bases and 4 bases, there was a span of 20 bases. The germline CDR1 and CDR2 sequences are SGDLS and YYNGEE. The CDR3 protein is CASSERQRGGRNQPQHF. CDR3 coding DNA: TGTGCCAGCAGCGAAAGACAGAGGGGGGGAAGGAATCAGCCCCAGCATTTT.

The V gene is TRBV7-9, the J gene TRBJ2-7; 15 bases are shared with TRBD2. The germline V gene encodes CDR1 SEHNR and CDR2 FQNEAQ (reference sequence). The CDR3 length is 15 residues. V gave up 5 bases and J gave up 4 bases; unmatched junction bases: 3. The CDR3 region is CASSPGTSGRYEQYF. As DNA, the CDR3 is TGTGCCAGCAGCCCGGGGACTAGCGGGAGGTACGAGCAGTACTTC.

This clone was observed once. The J gene is TRBJ1-5, the V gene TRBV4-1, with D hard to call. This CDR3 spans 14 amino acids. Deletions cut 6 bases from V and 2 bases from J, with 11 bases between. CDR1 is MGHRA and CDR2 is YSYEKL in the germline V gene. CDR3 region: CASRAQIGNQPQHF. The CDR3 bases are TGCGCCAGCAGGGCACAAATAGGCAATCAGCCCCAGCATTTT.

The genes are TRBV7-9 and TRBJ2-6; 9 bases align to TRBD1. The germline gives CDR1 SEHNR, CDR2 FQNEAQ (reference sequence). The CDR3 totals 19 residues. Trimming cost V 5 bases and J 0 bases; bases outside gene matches: 11. Here the CDR3 reads CASSGPGDRDSSGANVLTF. Here the CDR3 DNA reads TGTGCCAGCAGCGGGCCAGGGGACAGGGACTCCTCTGGGGCCAACGTCCTGACTTTC.

Comment on this clone: Additional DNA sequences in this sample encode the identical CDR3. The CDR3 bases are TGTGCCAGCTCACCTACGGGCGGCACTGAAGCTTTCTTT. Translating gives CASSPTGGTEAFF. This sequence joins TRBV18 and TRBJ1-1; D is unresolved. Germline V gene lookup returns CDR1 KGHSH and CDR2 LQKENI. The CDR3 is 13 amino acids. V lost 3 bases and J lost 4, with 9 bases in between.

V is TRBV2 and J is TRBJ2-3; possibly TRBD1 for D (6 bases). V lost 6 bases to trimming and J lost 6 bases, with 13 bases between them. CDR1 SNHLY and CDR2 FYNNEI come from the germline V gene. This CDR3 is built from 13 residues. As DNA, the CDR3 is TGTGCCAGCAGCCTTGCTACAGGGGATACGCAGTATTTT. This sequence encodes CASSLATGDTQYF.

This clone was counted a single time. The rearrangement links TRBV14 to TRBJ2-7; D gene unclear. The CDR3 sequence is 15 residues long. Trimming stripped 0 bases from V and 2 bases from J, with 11 bases between. In germline, CDR1 is SGHDN, CDR2 FVKESK. The CDR3 DNA reads as TGTGCCAGCAGCCAAGATCGTGGGATCCCCTACGAGCAGTACTTC. This encodes CASSQDRGIPYEQYF.

The chain is built from TRBV7-8 and TRBJ2-5, with no clear D. V was trimmed by 2 bases and J by 5 bases, leaving 18 bases between them. Germline V lookup: CDR1 SGHVS, CDR2 FQNEAQ. The CDR3 is 16 residues long. This chain's CDR3 is CASSLHLSATEETQYF. CDR3 bases: TGTGCCAGCAGCTTACACTTAAGTGCGACCGAGGAGACCCAGTACTTC.

Worth noting for this clone: This sample includes further DNA sequences coding for the same CDR3. V gene TRBV27 combines with J gene TRBJ2-6; D gene unclear. This CDR3 contains 15 residues. Germline assignment: CDR1 MNHEY and CDR2 SMNVEV (reference sequence). V was pared by 3 bases and J by 0 bases, with 6 bases between. As DNA, the CDR3 is TGTGCCAGCAGTTTGGTAGGCTCTGGGGCCAACGTCCTGACTTTC. It specifies CASSLVGSGANVLTF.

In regard to this clone: Other DNA sequences within the sample encode an identical CDR3. The chain recombines TRBV9 with TRBJ2-3; 11 bases align to TRBD2. CDR1 and CDR2 (germline): SGDLS, YYNGEE. J lost 0 bases, V lost 0 bases, and 3 bases had no gene match. There are 17 residues in the CDR3. The CDR3 spells CASSVEGLADSTDTQYF. In nucleotides, the CDR3 is TGTGCCAGCAGCGTAGAGGGACTAGCGGACAGCACAGATACGCAGTATTTT.

The V gene is TRBV10-2, the J gene TRBJ2-7, with 7 bases fitting TRBD1. V gave up 5 bases and J gave up 2 bases; unmatched junction bases: 6. The CDR3 sequence is 14 residues long. Germline V gives CDR1 WSHSY, CDR2 SAAADI. For the CDR3, the DNA is TGCGCCAGCAGTTCCGGGACAGAGACCTACGAGCAGTACTTC. Translated, it gives CASSSGTETYEQYF.

The gene calls are TRBV30 and TRBJ2-3, with D possibly matching TRBD1 (5 bases). Germline V CDR1 and CDR2: GTSNPN, SVGIG (reference sequence). V lost 1 base to trimming and J lost 0 bases, with 8 bases between them. The CDR3 contains 14 residues. The CDR3 nucleotides read TGTGCCTGGAGTGGGGGCTCTAGCACAGATACGCAGTATTTT. Protein: CAWSGGSSTDTQYF.

This clone was seen only once. This specimen includes other DNA sequences encoding the same CDR3. CDR3 amino acids: CASSLGRETQYF. CDR3 nucleotides: TGTGCCAGCAGCCTAGGTCGGGAGACCCAGTACTTC. The chain recombines TRBV7-9 with TRBJ2-5, with unresolved D. Trimming left V 5 bases short and J 5 bases short, with 9 bases between. CDR1 and CDR2 (germline): SEHNR, FQNEAQ (reference sequence). The CDR3 length is 12 residues.

The V call is TRBV6-6, the J call TRBJ2-1; TRBD1 matches at 8 bases. In germline, CDR1 is MNHNY, CDR2 SVGAGI (reference sequence). The CDR3 has 12 amino acids. Unmatched junction bases numbered 4, after V lost 6 bases and J lost 9 bases. The CDR3 nucleotides read TGTGCCAGCAGCCAGGGGGCAGTTGAGCAGTTCTTC. Its translation is CASSQGAVEQFF.

This clone has just one count. The sample contains more than one DNA sequence encoding this CDR3. CDR3 region: CASSFGNQPQHF. CDR3 DNA: TGTGCCAGCAGCTTCGGTAATCAGCCCCAGCATTTT. The chain has TRBV5-6 and TRBJ1-5; D gene uncertain. V was pared by 2 bases and J by 4 bases, with 4 bases between. CDR1 is SGHDT, CDR2 YYEEEE, per germline. This CDR3 contains 12 residues.

The rearrangement uses TRBV5-4 and TRBJ2-3; TRBD2 is a possible D gene (6 bases). The V and J ends lost 1 base and 2 bases respectively, with 20 bases between them. The CDR3 totals 18 residues. CDR1 is SGHNT, CDR2 YYREEE, per germline (reference sequence). CDR3 protein: CASSLRAGQSRVTDTQYF. CDR3 nucleotide sequence: TGTGCCAGCAGCTTGAGGGCGGGGCAGTCTCGAGTCACAGATACGCAGTATTTT.

This clone showed up just a few times. This chain joins TRBV7-9 and TRBJ1-6; the D gene is possibly TRBD1 (6 bases). The CDR3 has 16 residues. Trimming left V 5 bases short and J 3 bases short, with 14 bases between. Germline V gene data show CDR1 as SEHNR and CDR2 as FQNEAQ (reference sequence). The CDR3 bases are TGTGCCAGCAGCCATCAGGACAGCCTCTATAATTCACCCCTCCACTTT. Translating it yields CASSHQDSLYNSPLHF.

The chain links TRBV5-1 to TRBJ2-3; D may be TRBD2 (6 bases). This CDR3 contains 15 residues. Deletions cut 0 bases from V and 9 bases from J, with 17 bases between. Germline-derived CDR1 and CDR2 are SGHRS and YFSETQ. The CDR3 loop reads CASSLGPTGEVTQYF. DNA for the CDR3: TGCGCCAGCAGCTTGGGACCGACTGGGGAGGTCACGCAGTATTTT. Complete variable domain (other parts from reference TRBV5-1 and TRBJ2-3): KAGVTQTPRYLIKTRGQQVTLSCSPISGHRSVSWYQQTPGQGLQFLFEYFSETQRNKGNFPGRFSGRQFSNSRSEMNVSTLELGDSALYLCASSLGPTGEVTQYFGPGTRLTVL.